Sequencing of this T cell receptor (beta chain) was carried out in a study of T cell responses to AZD1222 COVID-19 vaccine. Libraries were prepared by immunoSEQ multiplex PCR; TCRdb keeps only in-frame clonotypes and omits some of them. The sample contains about 93,000 clones, 80% to 90% of which appear only once. Concerning this clone itself: The antigen is unknown.

General study points: Regions 160-218 and 743-854 held dominance among vaccine-associated CD4 TCRs, which spanned spike.

With V trimmed by 0 bases and J by 4 bases, 7 bases remained unmatched. Germline V gene lookup returns CDR1 SGDLS and CDR2 YYNGEE. The CDR3 extends over 15 amino acids. The source material was peripheral blood, sampled 28 days after the second AZD1222 dose. The gene calls are TRBV9 and TRBJ2-7, with 7 positions matching TRBD1. The sequence was obtained from an adult who received the AZD1222 COVID-19 vaccine. In nucleotides, the CDR3 is TGTGCCAGCAGCGTAGGGCAGGGGGTAAGGTACGAGCAGTACTTC. Amino acid sequence: CASSVGQGVRYEQYF.